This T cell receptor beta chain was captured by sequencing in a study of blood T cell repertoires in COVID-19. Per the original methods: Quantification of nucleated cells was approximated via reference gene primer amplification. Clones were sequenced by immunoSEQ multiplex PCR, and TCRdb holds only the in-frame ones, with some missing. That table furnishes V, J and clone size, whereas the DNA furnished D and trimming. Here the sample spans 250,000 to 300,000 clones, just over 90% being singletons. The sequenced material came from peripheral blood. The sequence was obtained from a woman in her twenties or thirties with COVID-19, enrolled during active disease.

CDR3 region: CASSLMSGRAGSGELFF. In DNA form, the CDR3 reads TGTGCCAGCAGTTTGATGAGCGGGAGGGCCGGTTCCGGGGAGCTGTTTTTT. The chain links TRBV27 to TRBJ2-2; TRBD2 matches at 10 bases. The CDR3 is 17 amino acids. Germline V gene sequence: CDR1 MNHEY, CDR2 SMNVEV (reference sequence). V dropped 3 bases and J dropped 6; count of bases not matched to a gene: 10.